This entry lists 32 T cell receptor beta chains sequenced from one sample in a study of blood T cell repertoires in COVID-19. TCRdb keeps only in-frame clones here, not all; method: immunoSEQ multiplex PCR. The sample includes around 270,000 clones, about 87% seen only once; the top ten take roughly 4%. The sequenced material came from peripheral blood. The receptors stem from a man aged 55 to 70 who had recovered from COVID-19.

The table lists this clone with a count of one. This chain joins TRBV3-1 (or the pseudogene TRBV3-2) and TRBJ1-2; the D gene is possibly TRBD1 (5 bases). Germline V gene sequence: CDR1 LGHDT, CDR2 YNNKEL (reference sequence). CDR3 size: 15 residues. V lost 3 bases and J 6 bases, leaving 17 bases between the germline ends. The CDR3 protein is CASSHRRGGSDGYTF. In nucleotides, the CDR3 is TGTGCCAGCAGCCACCGAAGGGGAGGGAGCGATGGCTACACCTTC.

The chain uses TRBV10-3 and TRBJ1-2, with D perhaps TRBD1 (6 bases). The CDR3 covers 14 residues. V gave up 2 bases and J gave up 0 bases, with 7 bases separating them. Germline V gene lookup returns CDR1 ENHRY and CDR2 SYGVKD. CDR3 loop: CAISERQANYGYTF. CDR3 bases: TGTGCCATCAGTGAGAGACAGGCTAACTATGGCTACACCTTC.

This chain connects TRBV18 to TRBJ1-2; D not resolved. The germline gives CDR1 KGHSH, CDR2 LQKENI. This CDR3 has 15 residues. The V and J ends lost 2 bases and 6 bases respectively, with 16 bases between them. CDR3 amino acids: CASSPTPTENHGYTF. CDR3 DNA: TGTGCCAGCTCACCAACCCCCACAGAGAACCATGGCTACACCTTC.

V and J are TRBV11-3 and TRBJ2-5; 9 bases agree with TRBD2. V dropped 1 base and J dropped 0; count of bases not matched to a gene: 3. The length of the CDR3 is 16 residues. From germline, CDR1 is SGHNT and CDR2 YENEEA. The DNA for the CDR3 is TGTGCCAGCAGCTTAGGATTAGCGGGGGACCAAGAGACCCAGTACTTC. Translation gives CASSLGLAGDQETQYF. The variable domain in full, with the rest retrieved from reference TRBV11-3 and TRBJ2-5, is EAGVVQSPRYKIIEKKQPVAFWCNPISGHNTLYWYLQNLGQGPELLIRYENEEAVDDSQLPKDRFSAERLKGVDSTLKIQPAELGDSAVYLCASSLGLAGDQETQYFGPGTRLLVL.

V is TRBV7-2 and J is TRBJ2-4; a possible D gene is TRBD2 (5 bases). This CDR3 has 14 residues. The V and J ends lost 5 bases and 4 bases respectively, with 12 bases between them. Germline values: CDR1 SGHTA, CDR2 FQGNSA. CDR3 amino acids: CASSPYPGKNIQYF. CDR3 nucleotides: TGTGCCAGCAGCCCCTACCCGGGAAAAAACATTCAGTACTTC. Variable domain in full (rest from reference TRBV7-2 and TRBJ2-4): GAGVSQSPSNKVTEKGKDVELRCDPISGHTALYWYRQSLGQGLEFLIYFQGNSAPDKSGLPSDRFSAERTGGSVSTLTIQRTQQEDSAVYLCASSPYPGKNIQYFGAGTRLSVL.

The rearrangement links TRBV6-6 to TRBJ1-3; the match to TRBD1 covers 7 bases. This CDR3 is built from 15 residues. The trim removed 4 bases at V and 1 base at J, leaving 4 bases unmatched. CDR1 and CDR2 (germline): MNHNY, SVGAGI (reference sequence). The CDR3: CASSSLTGSGNTIYF. CDR3 bases: TGTGCCAGCAGTTCGTTGACAGGGTCTGGAAACACCATATATTTT.

CDR3 amino acids: CSVATVLTGELFF. DNA for the CDR3: TGCAGCGTAGCGACGGTACTCACCGGGGAGCTGTTTTTT. The gene calls are TRBV29-1 and TRBJ2-2; D remains unclear. This CDR3 region has 13 residues. V lost 6 bases and J lost 4, with 12 bases in between. From germline, CDR1 is SQVTM and CDR2 ANQGSEA.

V gene TRBV15 combines with J gene TRBJ1-1, with D uncertain. V was cut by 0 bases and J by 6 bases, with 8 bases left in between. The CDR3 spans 13 residues. Germline CDR1 LNHNV, CDR2 YYDKDF (reference sequence). CDR3 amino acids: CATSREGRAEAFF. As DNA, the CDR3 is TGTGCCACCAGCAGAGAAGGGAGGGCTGAAGCTTTCTTT.

The chain links TRBV9 to TRBJ1-1; D is ambiguous. This CDR3 is 14 amino acids long. Per germline, CDR1 SGDLS and CDR2 YYNGEE. The V end lost 3 bases, the J end lost 3 bases, and 12 bases lay between the germline ends. The CDR3 DNA reads as TGTGCCAGCAGCGCCGCCCCTACCCACACTGAAGCTTTCTTT. Amino acids: CASSAAPTHTEAFF.

The rearrangement joins TRBV11-3 to TRBJ1-5; D remains unclear. Germline V gene sequence: CDR1 SGHNT, CDR2 YENEEA. The CDR3 runs to 15 residues. Between the trimmed V and J ends, which lost 3 bases and 6 bases, there was a span of 15 bases. CDR3: CASSLARKQRQPQHF. Here the CDR3 DNA reads TGTGCCAGCAGCTTGGCTCGGAAGCAGCGTCAGCCCCAGCATTTT. The full variable domain, rest sourced from reference TRBV11-3 and TRBJ1-5, is EAGVVQSPRYKIIEKKQPVAFWCNPISGHNTLYWYLQNLGQGPELLIRYENEEAVDDSQLPKDRFSAERLKGVDSTLKIQPAELGDSAVYLCASSLARKQRQPQHFGDGTRLSIL.

This chain connects TRBV1 to TRBJ2-1; the table names TRBD2, a call not compared with the DNA. TRBV1 has pseudogene status. The CDR3 contains 18 residues. The CDR3: CTSSQDVGPAGGNNEQFF. The CDR3 DNA sequence: TGCACCAGCAGCCAAGATGTGGGACCGGCGGGGGGAAACAATGAGCAGTTCTTC.

This rearrangement joins TRBV27 to TRBJ1-4, with D tentatively TRBD1 (6 bases). V shed 6 bases and J shed 8 bases, with 19 bases lying between them. Germline CDR1 reads MNHEY; CDR2 reads SMNVEV (reference sequence). This CDR3 contains 15 residues. In DNA, the CDR3 is TGTGCCAGCAGGCAACGGGGGGCTAGAGCGGAAAAACTGTTTTTT. This gives the protein CASRQRGARAEKLFF.

This chain uses TRBV5-4 with TRBJ1-4; no firm D call. V was trimmed by 4 bases and J by 5 bases, leaving 18 bases between them. The CDR3 is made up of 16 amino acids. Germline CDR1 reads SGHNT; CDR2 reads YYREEE (reference sequence). The CDR3 loop is CASSPRAFGENEKLFF. DNA for the CDR3: TGTGCCAGCAGCCCGCGGGCGTTTGGGGAGAATGAAAAACTGTTTTTT.

This chain uses TRBV2 with TRBJ1-5, with D perhaps TRBD1 (6 bases). From germline, CDR1 is SNHLY and CDR2 FYNNEI. This CDR3 region has 13 residues. V was clipped by 4 bases and J by 5 bases, with 9 bases between them. The CDR3 DNA is TGTGCCAGCAGTGTTGGGGGCGATCAGCCCCAGCATTTT. Translation: CASSVGGDQPQHF.

J is TRBJ2-5 and V is TRBV6-5, with TRBD2 matching 9 bases. V dropped 6 bases and J dropped 5; count of bases not matched to a gene: 10. This CDR3 has 15 amino acids. Germline lookup yields CDR1 MNHEY and CDR2 SVGAGI. The CDR3: CASRQTGTSLETQYF. The CDR3, as DNA: TGTGCCAGCAGGCAAACCGGGACTAGCCTGGAGACCCAGTACTTC.

DNA of the CDR3: TGTGCCAGCAGTTCTCAGGGACAGGGCTATAGTGGCTACACCTTC. Translated, it gives CASSSQGQGYSGYTF. The V call is TRBV27, the J call TRBJ1-2; 9 nucleotides match TRBD1. The CDR3 extends over 15 amino acids. V lost 4 bases, J lost 7 bases, and 10 bases stayed unmatched. Germline loops: CDR1 MNHEY, CDR2 SMNVEV (reference sequence).

V and J are TRBV19 and TRBJ2-2; D is undetermined. The CDR3 is made up of 12 amino acids. Trimming cost V 3 bases and J 7 bases, with 6 bases left between them. Germline V gene lookup returns CDR1 LNHDA and CDR2 SQIVND (reference sequence). CDR3 coding DNA: TGTGCCAGTAGTATGGGCAGCGGGGAGCTGTTTTTT. This codes for CASSMGSGELFF.

The chain joins TRBV2 to TRBJ2-1; 10 bases are a match to TRBD2. The CDR3 extends over 16 amino acids. Germline V gives CDR1 SNHLY, CDR2 FYNNEI. After removal of 6 bases from V and 4 bases from J, the junction contained 9 bases not matched to a gene. As DNA, the CDR3 is TGTGCCAGCAGCCAAAGTACTAGCGGGGCTTACAATGAGCAGTTCTTC. Translation gives CASSQSTSGAYNEQFF.

CDR3 DNA sequence: TGTGCCAGTAGTCTCGGAGTTACTGCGAGTAGCTACGAGCAGTACTTC. Its translation is CASSLGVTASSYEQYF. The genes are TRBV19 and TRBJ2-7; no definite D call. In germline, CDR1 is LNHDA, CDR2 SQIVND (reference sequence). This CDR3 contains 16 residues. Between the trimmed V and J ends, which lost 5 bases and 3 bases, there was a span of 20 bases.

This chain joins TRBV12-3 or TRBV12-4 and TRBJ1-2; TRBD1 might be the D (5 bases). The CDR3 totals 11 residues. V lost 4 bases to trimming and J lost 14 bases, with 14 bases between them. The CDR3 region has the DNA TGTGCCAGCAGTTATAAGACAGCGCAAACCTTC. Translating gives CASSYKTAQTF.

As for this clone: The same CDR3 is also encoded by other DNA sequences in this sample. The chain combines TRBV5-1 with TRBJ2-5; D gene ambiguous. The length of the CDR3 is 13 residues. Trimming shortened V by 0 bases and J by 5 bases, and 8 bases separated the two germline ends. Germline lookup yields CDR1 SGHRS and CDR2 YFSETQ. Here the CDR3 reads CASSLGLSETQYF. The CDR3 DNA follows: TGCGCCAGCAGCTTGGGGCTCTCGGAGACCCAGTACTTC.

The chain uses TRBV14 and TRBJ1-1, with 7 nucleotides matching TRBD1. The CDR3 covers 13 residues. Germline CDR1 reads SGHDN; CDR2 reads FVKESK. V was pared by 4 bases and J by 10 bases, with 9 bases of the junction left unmatched. CDR3 coding DNA: TGTGCCAGCAGCCTCTATGGGGCAGGGGGAGCTTTCTTT. This translates into CASSLYGAGGAFF.

V usage is TRBV2 and J usage is TRBJ1-5; D unresolved. CDR3 size: 11 residues. Germline lookup yields CDR1 SNHLY and CDR2 FYNNEI. CDR3 region: CATGGNQPQHF. CDR3 in DNA: TGTGCAACTGGTGGCAATCAGCCCCAGCATTTT.

The CDR3 bases are TGTGCCAGCTCACCAAACACCACAAGGGGACAGCCCCAGCATTTT. Translated, it gives CASSPNTTRGQPQHF. V gene TRBV18 combines with J gene TRBJ1-5, with D possibly being TRBD1 (5 bases). The CDR3 runs 15 residues. V was pared by 2 bases and J by 7 bases, with 15 bases between. Germline V gene sequence: CDR1 KGHSH, CDR2 LQKENI.

This clone was recorded once. This rearrangement joins TRBV2 to TRBJ2-5; tentatively, D is TRBD2 (7 bases). V was clipped by 8 bases and J by 4 bases, with 14 bases between them. The CDR3 is 13 residues long. Germline CDR1 reads SNHLY; CDR2 reads FYNNEI. The CDR3 protein is CASGQGRGETQYF. CDR3 coding DNA: TGTGCCAGCGGCCAGGGGAGGGGAGAGACCCAGTACTTC.

The J gene is TRBJ2-3, the V gene TRBV27; 13 bases fit TRBD2. CDR1 and CDR2 (germline): MNHEY, SMNVEV (reference sequence). Unmatched junction bases numbered 7, after V lost 5 bases and J lost 5 bases. The length of the CDR3 is 16 residues. CDR3 nucleotide sequence: TGTGCCAGCAGTGTTACTAGCGGGGGGGCGGGAGATACGCAGTATTTT. Its protein product is CASSVTSGGAGDTQYF.

The CDR3 sequence: CASSRGTSGGHEQFF. The CDR3 DNA is TGTGCCAGCAGCCGCGGGACTAGCGGGGGTCATGAGCAGTTCTTC. This chain uses TRBV4-2 with TRBJ2-1; 14 nucleotides match TRBD2. The V gene end was trimmed by 4 bases and the J gene end by 8 bases; junction bases not matched to a gene: 4. This CDR3 has 15 residues. The V gene's germline CDR1 is LGHNA and CDR2 YNFKEQ.

This sequence joins TRBV4-2 and TRBJ1-6; no firm D call. CDR1 is LGHNA, CDR2 YNFKEQ, per germline. The CDR3 is 13 residues long. V lost 0 bases to trimming and J lost 9 bases, with 6 bases between them. As DNA, the CDR3 is TGTGCCAGCAGCCAAGAAGCGGGTTCACCCCTCCACTTT. It codes for CASSQEAGSPLHF.

This chain links TRBV7-9 with TRBJ2-7; the match to TRBD1 covers 8 bases. Germline V CDR1 and CDR2: SEHNR, FQNEAQ (reference sequence). The junction had 8 bases not matched to a gene; V was cut back by 4 bases and J by 0 bases. This CDR3 has 16 residues. In nucleotides, the CDR3 is TGTGCCAGCAGCTCTCAGGACAGGGCCAGCTCCTACGAGCAGTACTTC. Amino acid sequence: CASSSQDRASSYEQYF.

The chain links TRBV12-3 or TRBV12-4 to TRBJ2-7, with TRBD1 as a possible D gene (5 bases). The germline V and J ends were trimmed by 5 bases and 6 bases, with 14 bases remaining between them. This CDR3 comprises 13 residues. Written as DNA, the CDR3 is TGTGCCAGCAGTCTAAGCGACAGCGCCGAGCAGTACTTC. Its protein product is CASSLSDSAEQYF.

The chain employs TRBV15 and TRBJ2-7; D is undetermined. Deletions cut 5 bases from V and 2 bases from J, with 10 bases between. CDR1 is LNHNV, CDR2 YYDKDF, per germline (reference sequence). The CDR3 sequence is 13 residues long. CDR3 region: CATSGRITYEQYF. The DNA of the CDR3 is TGTGCCACCAGCGGCAGAATAACCTACGAGCAGTACTTC.

The chain has TRBV3-1 (or the pseudogene TRBV3-2) and TRBJ1-2; 10 bases are a match to TRBD1. With V trimmed by 2 bases and J by 8 bases, 11 bases remained unmatched. The CDR3 spans 16 residues. The germline gives CDR1 LGHDT, CDR2 YNNKEL (reference sequence). CDR3 nucleotide sequence: TGTGCCAGCAGCCAAATCCGGGACAGGGGCGTGAGAGGCTACACCTTC. It is translated as CASSQIRDRGVRGYTF.